This T cell receptor (beta chain) was profiled in a study of Graves' ophthalmopathy and Graves' hyperthyroidism (dated by TCRdb to 2017 to 2018). For the study in its entirety: Peripheral blood samples were taken at the time of initial diagnosis, before any treatment was given. The 75 to 100 discovery patients were divided at random into training and test sets in a 7:3 ratio. Once sampling was done, hyperthyroidism patients were given methimazole at a starting dose of 30 mg daily, while ophthalmopathy patients were given high-dose intravenous methylprednisolone. The independent validation cohort included roughly 19 hyperthyroidism patients plus 17 patients who later progressed from hyperthyroidism to ophthalmopathy. To explore V-J signatures that distinguish ophthalmopathy from hyperthyroidism, a discovery set of about a hundred patients was enrolled, made up of 43 with ophthalmopathy and some 56 with stable hyperthyroidism. In total, over 130 blood samples were TCR-sequenced: 40 to 45 ophthalmopathy, some 75 hyperthyroidism and approximately 17 hyperthyroidism-to-ophthalmopathy patients. To tell Graves' ophthalmopathy apart from Graves' hyperthyroidism, and to predict which patients would progress to ophthalmopathy, the study relied on TCR beta repertoire signatures. In about 6 hyperthyroidism patients, T-cell repertoires of thyroid tissue and blood were compared.

General findings and caveats noted by the study authors: Sample size was not predetermined statistically, and investigators were not blinded to group allocation. Most expanded thyroid clonotypes with a frequency above 0.001 also appeared in blood, which suggests that blood repertoires may reflect the immune response in the thyroid. In validation, the model predicted ophthalmopathy progression with about 70% sensitivity and 72% to 80% specificity; 12 predicted patients were CT-confirmed with GO in a median of approximately 6.5 months. The 13-signature model separated ophthalmopathy from stable hyperthyroidism with roughly 88% sensitivity and 81.08% specificity in cross-validation, and 80%/75% in the test set.

V lost 2 bases and J lost 7 bases; the stretch between them is 12 bases long. The CDR3 starts with the cysteine, ends with the phenylalanine, and has 14 residues. Left in the record is the CDR3 DNA by itself, 42 bases read in frame from the first base. For CDR1 and CDR2, the germline V gene lists MDHEN and SYDVKM. There are many counts of this clonotype. The antigen it binds to is not known. No much larger clonotype is one base removed from it; base qualities were not supplied. Ophthalmopathy patients were characterized by moderately to severely active disease, a Clinical Activity Score of at least 3, a NOSPECS grade of at least 4, and a disease duration under 3 months. Patients with other autoimmune diseases, uncontrolled infections, pregnancy or lactation were excluded from the study. Diagnosis was based on clinical symptoms, serum thyroxine, TRAb, thyroid ultrasound and orbital computed tomography. Using Ficoll-Paque density gradient centrifugation, PBMCs were isolated from approximately 11 ml of fresh peripheral blood. Trizol reagent was used to extract the total RNA, and its quality was then checked on an Agilent 2100 Bioanalyzer.

TCR beta CDR3 regions were amplified from RNA transcripts for repertoire sequencing. HTBI primers and the Qiagen OneStep RT-PCR kit were used in a first-round RT-PCR, which was followed by a second-round multiplex PCR, size selection and purification. Libraries were sequenced paired-end with 100 bp reads on an Illumina HiSeq2000. The authors' analysis ran thus. Reads were processed with SOAPnuke, discarding reads with adapters, uncalled bases, mean Phred below 15, or no exact constant-primer or identifier match. COPE v1.2.5 was used to merge the high-quality paired reads. Clonotypes were defined as unique nucleotide sequences and were aligned to IMGT TRB V, D and J references using MiTCR v1.1. Only V-J combinations with frequency above 0.0001 were analysed, covering around 99% of repertoires. For each V-J combination, a TCR clonal expansion and chaos score was defined as F50 clonal expansion divided by the chaos observed in the TCRdist matrix. Welch's t-statistics and random forest were used to narrow the features down to approximately twelve V-J combinations, which were then fed into a naive Bayes classifier. The similarity between thyroid and blood repertoires was quantified using the Morisita-Horn index. TCRdb reran the public reads through fastp at Q25 and MiXCR, keeping productive beta chains. Here each entry gathers all rows of one CDR3 protein and keeps the most common genes and DNA. The V and J calls were determined by TCRdb, not by the authors. Within this sample are about 220,000 distinct CDR3 sequences, with 20% to 25% of them counted one time only. The ten most abundant clones make up roughly 40% of the sample.

Specimen: peripheral blood. The TCR originated in a woman in her 50s with Graves' ophthalmopathy. Donor details come from another sample of the same person, matched by shared clones. The chain is made from TRBV28 and TRBJ1-5; 5 matching bases give a weak D call of TRBD1. Here is the DNA: TGTGCCAGCAGTTTACACCAGGGTGTGCAGCCCCAGCATTTT. It is translated as CASSLHQGVQPQHF.